The present entry profiles one T cell receptor beta chain with its context. Its antigen is as yet unknown. Other nucleotide sequences in the sample specify the same CDR3. Using immunoSEQ multiplex PCR, the repertoire was profiled, and TCRdb retains in-frame clones only, with some absent. The sample lists thousands of clones; less than 80% were seen once. Normal lung sampling was at least 3 cm from the tumour, as distant as possible. Genomic DNA came from frozen unsorted single-cell suspensions. This entry belongs to a study of immune cell composition in non-small cell lung cancer. Looking at the study overall: Histologic subtype was mainly adenocarcinoma or squamous cell carcinoma. General study results and limits: Adenocarcinomas with higher top tumour-associated clone frequency had more reactive TILs. Squamous carcinomas (around 80%) more often had tumour-associated clones >0.5% than adenocarcinomas (around 35%).

The CDR3 covers 12 residues. Germline V gene sequence: CDR1 SQVTM, CDR2 ANQGSEA. Trimming cost V 4 bases and J 6 bases; bases outside gene matches: 2. The rearrangement uses TRBV29-1 and TRBJ2-3; 9 nucleotides agree with TRBD1. This clonotype was sampled from a human donor with non-small cell lung cancer. Sequencing was performed on non-adjacent lung tissue. CDR3 sequence reads: CSVGQGGDTQYF. The CDR3 DNA reads TGCAGCGTTGGACAGGGGGGGGATACGCAGTATTTT.